This TCR beta chain was found in a study of blood T cell repertoires in COVID-19. Study background: Sample material is recorded as cDNA or gDNA derived from T cells, B-cell-depleted T cells, or PBMCs.

The authors' processing: Amplification with reference gene primers provided the estimates of nucleated cell counts. Data came from immunoSEQ multiplex PCR; TCRdb stores just in-frame clones and leaves some out. V, J and clone size derive from that table, while D and trimming were established from the DNA sequence. The sample includes a few hundred thousand clones, about 88% of them seen just once. V was pared by 1 base and J by 2 bases, with 5 bases of the junction left unmatched. The CDR3 loop spans 15 amino acids. CDR1 and CDR2 from the germline V gene are GTSNPN and SVGIG (reference sequence). The clonotype originates from a man aged 35 to 55 with acute or convalescent COVID-19. Source material: peripheral blood. J is TRBJ2-7 and V is TRBV30; 10 positions agree with TRBD1. The CDR3 region is CAWSATGTGAYEQYF. In DNA, the CDR3 is TGTGCCTGGAGTGCAACCGGGACAGGGGCCTACGAGCAGTACTTC. The variable domain in full, with the rest retrieved from reference TRBV30 and TRBJ2-7, is SQTIHQWPATLVQPVGSPLSLECTVEGTSNPNLYWYRQAAGRGLQLLFYSVGIGQISSEVPQNLSASRPQDRQFILSSKKLLLSDSGFYLCAWSATGTGAYEQYFGPGTRLTVT.